This T cell receptor beta chain is from a study of cytomegalovirus exposure and HLA in healthy donors. The CDR3 covers 16 residues. With 2 bases removed from V and 5 bases from J, the gap between germline ends came to 18 bases. Germline V gives CDR1 SGHTA, CDR2 FQGTGA. This clone showed up just a few times. Its antigen is not known. 60 Vbeta and 13 Jbeta primers were used in PCR. The protocol was immunoSEQ multiplex PCR, while the TCRdb copy is restricted to in-frame clones and leaves out a portion. The sample lists some 140,000 clones, approximately 70% occurring once. Notes on the study in general: Immune exposure information available was restricted to CMV serostatus. Earlier analysis yielded a pattern in which most TCR beta V segments were productive about 90% or about 30% of the time.

Sequenced: PBMCs. The clonotype originates from a woman aged 40 to 49 in good health and CMV-seronegative. The chain is built from TRBV7-3 and TRBJ1-1; D unclear. This chain's CDR3 is CASSLRGDGSGTEAFF. For the CDR3, the DNA is TGTGCCAGCAGCTTACGGGGTGATGGTAGTGGGACTGAAGCTTTCTTT.